This T cell receptor (beta chain) came from a study of blood T cells in healthy people across ages. The CDR3 loop spans 12 amino acids. The germline V and J ends were trimmed by 4 bases and 1 base, with 7 bases remaining between them. The V gene's germline CDR1 is SQVTM and CDR2 ANQGSEA. Using a J-beta primer mix together with a sample-barcoded 5' primer, a second PCR was run for about 6 to 12 cycles. Every cDNA molecule carried a tag from a template-switch adaptor bearing 12 random nucleotides. TCRdb reprocessed the 5' RACE reads with MiXCR, giving one entry per CDR3 protein. The sample lists 700,000 to 900,000 distinct CDR3 sequences; 50% to 65% were seen once. Healthy Caucasian individuals from Russia aged about 6 to 90 served as donors.

The rearrangement joins TRBV29-1 to TRBJ2-5; the D is unclear. The sequenced sample was blood. This clonotype originated in a man at least 80 years old in good health. DNA of the CDR3: TGCAGCGTTGTTCGGACCCAAGAGACCCAGTACTTC. As protein: CSVVRTQETQYF.